This T cell receptor (beta chain) was captured by sequencing in a study of identifying expanded T cells in peripheral blood. TCRdb's copy holds only in-frame clones and misses some; the assay was immunoSEQ multiplex PCR. The table shows under 150,000 clones, with around 88% occurring only once. Germline trimming cut 7 bases from V and 4 bases from J; bases unmatched to any gene: 14. The CDR3 has 17 residues. Looked up from germline, CDR1 is SNHLY and CDR2 is FYNNEI. The sample consisted of blood. The sequence derives from a person aged 18 to 69 in good health. The V gene is TRBV2, the J gene TRBJ2-1; TRBD1 matches at 9 bases. Here the CDR3 reads CASTYGTGPWVYNEQFF. CDR3 DNA sequence: TGTGCCAGCACCTACGGGACAGGGCCTTGGGTTTACAATGAGCAGTTCTTC. The variable domain in full, completed from reference TRBV2 and TRBJ2-1, reads EPEVTQTPSHQVTQMGQEVILRCVPISNHLYFYWYRQILGQKVEFLVSFYNNEISEKSEIFDDQFSVERPDGSNFTLKIRSTKLEDSAMYFCASTYGTGPWVYNEQFFGPGTRLTVL.